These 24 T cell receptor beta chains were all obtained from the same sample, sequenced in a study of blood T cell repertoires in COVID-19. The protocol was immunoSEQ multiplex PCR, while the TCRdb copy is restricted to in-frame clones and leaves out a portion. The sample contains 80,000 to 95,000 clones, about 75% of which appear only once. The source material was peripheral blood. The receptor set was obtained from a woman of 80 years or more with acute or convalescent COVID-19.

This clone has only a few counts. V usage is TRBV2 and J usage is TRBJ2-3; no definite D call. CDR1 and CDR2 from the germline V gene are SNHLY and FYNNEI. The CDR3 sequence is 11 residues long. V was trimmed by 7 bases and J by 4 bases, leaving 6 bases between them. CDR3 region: CASTPADTQYF. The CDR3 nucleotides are TGTGCCAGCACCCCGGCAGATACGCAGTATTTT.

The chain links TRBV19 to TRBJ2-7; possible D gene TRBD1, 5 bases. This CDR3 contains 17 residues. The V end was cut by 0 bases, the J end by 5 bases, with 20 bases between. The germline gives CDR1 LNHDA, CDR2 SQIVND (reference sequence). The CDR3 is CASSIELGAVRKDEQYF. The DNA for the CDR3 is TGTGCCAGTAGTATAGAGCTTGGGGCCGTACGGAAGGACGAGCAGTACTTC.

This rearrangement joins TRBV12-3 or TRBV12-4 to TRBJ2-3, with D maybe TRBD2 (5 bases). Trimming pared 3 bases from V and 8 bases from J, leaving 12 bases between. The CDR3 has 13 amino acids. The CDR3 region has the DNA TGTGCCAGCAGTTTCGGAGGCGGTATTACGCAGTATTTT. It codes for CASSFGGGITQYF.

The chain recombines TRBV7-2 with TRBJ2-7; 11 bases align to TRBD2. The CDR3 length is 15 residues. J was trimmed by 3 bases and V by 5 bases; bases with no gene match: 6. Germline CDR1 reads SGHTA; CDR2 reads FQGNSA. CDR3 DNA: TGTGCCAGCAGCGCAGCTAGCGGGGGGTACTACGAGCAGTACTTC. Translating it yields CASSAASGGYYEQYF.

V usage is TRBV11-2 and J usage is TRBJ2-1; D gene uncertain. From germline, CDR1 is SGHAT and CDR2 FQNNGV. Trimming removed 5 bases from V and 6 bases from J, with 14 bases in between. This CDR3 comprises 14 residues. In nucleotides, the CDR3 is TGTGCCAGCAGCCCCGCCCTGGCTAGCAATGAGCAGTTCTTC. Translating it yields CASSPALASNEQFF.

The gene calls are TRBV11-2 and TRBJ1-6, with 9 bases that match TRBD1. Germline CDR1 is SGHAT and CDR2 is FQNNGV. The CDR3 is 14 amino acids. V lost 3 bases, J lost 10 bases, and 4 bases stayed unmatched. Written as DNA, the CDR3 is TGTGCCAGCAGCTTTGGGACAGGGCTGTCACCCCTCCACTTT. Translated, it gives CASSFGTGLSPLHF.

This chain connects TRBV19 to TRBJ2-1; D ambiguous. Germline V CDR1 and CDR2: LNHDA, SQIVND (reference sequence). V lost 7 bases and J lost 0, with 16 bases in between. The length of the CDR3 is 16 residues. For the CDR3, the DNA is TGTGCCAGTACCCAAACGACTGTGAGCTCCTACAATGAGCAGTTCTTC. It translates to CASTQTTVSSYNEQFF.

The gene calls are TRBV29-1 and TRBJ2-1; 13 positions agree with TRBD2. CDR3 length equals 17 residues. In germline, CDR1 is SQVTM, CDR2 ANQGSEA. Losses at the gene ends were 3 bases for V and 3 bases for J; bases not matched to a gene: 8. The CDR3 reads CSVEGGTSGRDYNEQFF. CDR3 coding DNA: TGCAGCGTTGAGGGGGGAACTAGCGGGAGGGACTACAATGAGCAGTTCTTC.

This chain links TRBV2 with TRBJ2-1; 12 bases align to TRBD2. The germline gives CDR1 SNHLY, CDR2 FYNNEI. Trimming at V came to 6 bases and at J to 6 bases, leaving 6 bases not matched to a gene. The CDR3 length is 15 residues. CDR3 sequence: CASRVGTSGSNEQFF. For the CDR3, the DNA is TGTGCCAGCAGGGTAGGGACTAGCGGGTCCAATGAGCAGTTCTTC.

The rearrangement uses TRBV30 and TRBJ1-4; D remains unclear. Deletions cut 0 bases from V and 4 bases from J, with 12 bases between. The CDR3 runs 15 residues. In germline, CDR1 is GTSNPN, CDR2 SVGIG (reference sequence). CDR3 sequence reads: CAWSVLESYNEKLFF. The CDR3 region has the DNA TGTGCCTGGAGTGTACTGGAGTCCTATAATGAAAAACTGTTTTTT.

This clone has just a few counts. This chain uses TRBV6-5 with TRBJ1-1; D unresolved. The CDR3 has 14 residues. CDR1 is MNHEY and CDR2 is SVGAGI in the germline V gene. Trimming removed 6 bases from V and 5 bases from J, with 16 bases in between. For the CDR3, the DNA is TGTGCCAGCAGGTTCGGGGTTGAGAATACTGAAGCTTTCTTT. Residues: CASRFGVENTEAFF.

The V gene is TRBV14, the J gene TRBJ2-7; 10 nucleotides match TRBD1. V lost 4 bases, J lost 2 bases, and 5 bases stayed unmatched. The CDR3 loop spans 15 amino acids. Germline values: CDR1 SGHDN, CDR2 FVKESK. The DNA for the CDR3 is TGTGCCAGCAGCCTCCGCGGGACAGGGGCCTACGAGCAGTACTTC. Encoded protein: CASSLRGTGAYEQYF.

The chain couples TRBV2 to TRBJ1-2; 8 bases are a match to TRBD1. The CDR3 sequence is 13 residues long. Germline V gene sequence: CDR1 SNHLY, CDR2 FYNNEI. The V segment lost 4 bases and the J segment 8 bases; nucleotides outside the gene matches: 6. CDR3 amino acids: CASSVDREGGYTF. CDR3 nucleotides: TGTGCCAGCAGTGTGGACAGGGAGGGAGGCTACACCTTC.

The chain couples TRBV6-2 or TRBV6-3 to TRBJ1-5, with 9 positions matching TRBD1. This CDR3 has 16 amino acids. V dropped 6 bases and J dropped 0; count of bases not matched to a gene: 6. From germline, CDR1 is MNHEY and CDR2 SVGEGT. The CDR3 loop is CASSPGTGSSNQPQHF. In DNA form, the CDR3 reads TGTGCCAGCAGCCCCGGGACAGGGAGTAGCAATCAGCCCCAGCATTTT.

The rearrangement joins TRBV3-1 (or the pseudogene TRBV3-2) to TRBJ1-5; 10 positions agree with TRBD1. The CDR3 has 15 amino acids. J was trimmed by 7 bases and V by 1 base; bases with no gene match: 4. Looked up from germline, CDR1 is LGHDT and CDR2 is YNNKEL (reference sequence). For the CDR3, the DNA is TGTGCCAGCAGCCAAGGACAGGGGGCTTACCAGCCCCAGCATTTT. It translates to CASSQGQGAYQPQHF.

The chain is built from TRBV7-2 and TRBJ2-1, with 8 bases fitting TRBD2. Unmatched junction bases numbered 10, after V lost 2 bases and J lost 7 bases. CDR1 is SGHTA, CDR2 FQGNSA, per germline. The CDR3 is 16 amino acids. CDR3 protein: CASSLSSAGDGNEQFF. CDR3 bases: TGTGCCAGCAGCTTAAGCTCAGCGGGGGACGGGAATGAGCAGTTCTTC. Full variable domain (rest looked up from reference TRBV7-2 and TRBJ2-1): GAGVSQSPSNKVTEKGKDVELRCDPISGHTALYWYRQSLGQGLEFLIYFQGNSAPDKSGLPSDRFSAERTGGSVSTLTIQRTQQEDSAVYLCASSLSSAGDGNEQFFGPGTRLTVL.

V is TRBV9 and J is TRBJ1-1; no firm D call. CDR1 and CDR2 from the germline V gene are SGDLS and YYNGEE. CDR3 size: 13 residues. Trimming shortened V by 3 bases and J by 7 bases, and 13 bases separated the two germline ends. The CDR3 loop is CASSAIEDDEAFF. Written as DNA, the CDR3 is TGTGCCAGCAGCGCTATTGAGGATGATGAAGCTTTCTTT.

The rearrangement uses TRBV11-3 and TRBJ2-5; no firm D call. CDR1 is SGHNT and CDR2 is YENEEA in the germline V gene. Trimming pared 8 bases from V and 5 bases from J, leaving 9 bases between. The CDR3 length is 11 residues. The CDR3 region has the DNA TGTGCCAGCTCCCGTCGGGAGACCCAGTACTTC. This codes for CASSRRETQYF.

The CDR3 sequence: CASSHNDGGRGGYTF. The CDR3 DNA follows: TGTGCCAGCAGCCACAACGACGGGGGAAGGGGCGGCTACACCTTC. V and J are TRBV3-1 (or the pseudogene TRBV3-2) and TRBJ1-2, with D perhaps matching TRBD1 (5 bases). The length of the CDR3 is 15 residues. V lost 3 bases to trimming and J lost 8 bases, with 19 bases between them. Germline CDR1 and CDR2: LGHDT and YNNKEL (reference sequence).

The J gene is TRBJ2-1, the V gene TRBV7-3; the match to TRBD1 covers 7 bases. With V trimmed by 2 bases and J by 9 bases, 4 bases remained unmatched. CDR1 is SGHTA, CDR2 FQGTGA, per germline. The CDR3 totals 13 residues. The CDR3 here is CASSLVGGVEQFF. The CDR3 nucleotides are TGTGCCAGCAGCTTAGTAGGGGGCGTTGAGCAGTTCTTC.

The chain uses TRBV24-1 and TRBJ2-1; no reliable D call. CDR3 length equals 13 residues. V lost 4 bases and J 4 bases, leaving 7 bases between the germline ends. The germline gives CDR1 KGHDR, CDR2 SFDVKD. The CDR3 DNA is TGTGCCACCAGTGACCCCATGTACAATGAGCAGTTCTTC. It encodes CATSDPMYNEQFF.

Here the CDR3 reads CASSFLQLLNYGYTF. The CDR3, as DNA: TGTGCCAGCAGCTTTTTACAGCTCCTTAACTATGGCTACACCTTC. This chain links TRBV5-8 with TRBJ1-2; no definite D call. Germline V CDR1 and CDR2: SGHTS, YDEGEE. This CDR3 has 15 amino acids. Trimming pared 2 bases from V and 1 base from J, leaving 12 bases between.

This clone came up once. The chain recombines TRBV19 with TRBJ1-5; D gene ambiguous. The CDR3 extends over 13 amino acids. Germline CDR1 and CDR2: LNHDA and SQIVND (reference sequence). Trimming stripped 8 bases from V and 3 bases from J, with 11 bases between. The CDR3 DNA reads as TGTGCCAGTTTTGGTCAGTACAATCAGCCCCAGCATTTT. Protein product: CASFGQYNQPQHF.

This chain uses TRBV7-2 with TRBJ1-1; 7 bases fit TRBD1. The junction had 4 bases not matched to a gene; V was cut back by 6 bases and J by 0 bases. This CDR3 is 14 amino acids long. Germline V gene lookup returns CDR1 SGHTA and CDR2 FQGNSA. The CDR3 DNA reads TGTGCCAGCAGTCTAGGGACAGTGAACACTGAAGCTTTCTTT. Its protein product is CASSLGTVNTEAFF.